What follows is one T cell receptor (beta chain) and its context. What it binds is not known. The CDR3 covers 15 residues. Germline assignment: CDR1 SGHRS and CDR2 YFSETQ. The V end lost 4 bases, the J end lost 5 bases, and 18 bases lay between the germline ends. In TCRdb, the RT-PCR reads were re-called with MiXCR into one record per CDR3 protein. The sample shows about 520,000 distinct CDR3 sequences, 25% of them seen only once. The sample comes from a study of response to subunit inactivated influenza vaccine. Findings and caveats of the study: A suggestion made by the authors is that each seasonal influenza vaccination recruits few new T cells.

This receptor was identified in a man aged 50 or older who received an inactivated influenza vaccine. This chain joins TRBV5-1 and TRBJ2-5; possible D gene TRBD2, 5 bases. Sequences were derived from CD4+ T cells sorted from PBMCs, sampled 4 to 6 days after vaccination. The CDR3 loop is CASSLGRGSRETQYF. CDR3 nucleotides: TGCGCCAGCAGCCTAGGACGGGGATCGCGGGAGACCCAGTACTTC.